This TCR beta chain was sequenced in a study of blood T cell repertoires in COVID-19. For the study at large: Samples taken during acute and convalescent COVID-19 were collected in the United States, Italy and Spain. The cDNA or gDNA used as material had been derived from T cells, B-cell-depleted T cells, or PBMCs.

Original handling: It was from reference gene primer amplification that nucleated cell counts were estimated. This table comes from immunoSEQ multiplex PCR, and its TCRdb copy is limited to in-frame clones, with some not included. From that table come the V and J calls and clone size; the DNA was used to work out D and trimming. The sample contains tens of thousands of clones, about 84% of which appear only once. The receptor's source is a woman in her sixties or seventies with acute or convalescent COVID-19. Sequenced material: peripheral blood.

CDR3 nucleotide sequence: TGCGCCAGCAGTAAAACAGGGGGCGAAACAGATACGCAGTATTTT. Translating it yields CASSKTGGETDTQYF. V and J are TRBV5-1 and TRBJ2-3; 9 positions match TRBD1. The CDR3 covers 15 residues. The V segment lost 5 bases and the J segment 3 bases; nucleotides outside the gene matches: 7. CDR1 SGHRS and CDR2 YFSETQ come from the germline V gene. The variable domain in full, completed from reference TRBV5-1 and TRBJ2-3, reads KAGVTQTPRYLIKTRGQQVTLSCSPISGHRSVSWYQQTPGQGLQFLFEYFSETQRNKGNFPGRFSGRQFSNSRSEMNVSTLELGDSALYLCASSKTGGETDTQYFGPGTRLTVL.